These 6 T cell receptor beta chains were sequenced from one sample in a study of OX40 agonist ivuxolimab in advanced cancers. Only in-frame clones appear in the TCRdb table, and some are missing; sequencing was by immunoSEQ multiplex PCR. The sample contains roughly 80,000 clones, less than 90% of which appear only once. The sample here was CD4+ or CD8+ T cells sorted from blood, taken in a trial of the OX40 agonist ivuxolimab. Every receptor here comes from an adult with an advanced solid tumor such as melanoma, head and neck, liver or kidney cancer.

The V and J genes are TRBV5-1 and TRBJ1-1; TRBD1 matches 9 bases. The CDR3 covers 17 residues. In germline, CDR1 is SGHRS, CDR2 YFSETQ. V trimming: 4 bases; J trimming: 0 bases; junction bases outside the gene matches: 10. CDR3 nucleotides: TGCGCCAGCAGCCTCTCTGGACAGGGGAATTTGAACACTGAAGCTTTCTTT. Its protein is CASSLSGQGNLNTEAFF. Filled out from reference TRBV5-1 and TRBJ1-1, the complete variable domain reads KAGVTQTPRYLIKTRGQQVTLSCSPISGHRSVSWYQQTPGQGLQFLFEYFSETQRNKGNFPGRFSGRQFSNSRSEMNVSTLELGDSALYLCASSLSGQGNLNTEAFFGQGTRLTVV.

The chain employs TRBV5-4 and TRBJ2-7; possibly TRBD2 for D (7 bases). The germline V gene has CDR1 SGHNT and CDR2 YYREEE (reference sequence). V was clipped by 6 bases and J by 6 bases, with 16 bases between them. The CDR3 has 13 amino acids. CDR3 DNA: TGTGCCAGCACCCTTTGGGGGGGCGCCGAGCAGTACTTC. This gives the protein CASTLWGGAEQYF. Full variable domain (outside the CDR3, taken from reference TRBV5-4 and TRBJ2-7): ETGVTQSPTHLIKTRGQQVTLRCSSQSGHNTVSWYQQALGQGPQFIFQYYREEENGRGNFPPRFSGLQFPNYSSELNVNALELDDSALYLCASTLWGGAEQYFGPGTRLTVT.

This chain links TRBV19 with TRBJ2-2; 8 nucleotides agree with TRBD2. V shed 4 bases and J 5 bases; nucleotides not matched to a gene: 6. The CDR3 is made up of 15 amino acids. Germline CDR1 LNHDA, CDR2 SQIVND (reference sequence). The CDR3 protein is CASSTPSGGTGELFF. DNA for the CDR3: TGTGCCAGTAGTACGCCAAGCGGGGGTACCGGGGAGCTGTTTTTT.

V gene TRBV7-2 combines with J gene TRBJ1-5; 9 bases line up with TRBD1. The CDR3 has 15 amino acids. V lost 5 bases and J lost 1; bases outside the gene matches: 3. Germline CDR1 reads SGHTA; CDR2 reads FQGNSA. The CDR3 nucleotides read TGTGCCAGCAGCACCGGACAGGGGAGCAATCAGCCCCAGCATTTT. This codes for CASSTGQGSNQPQHF.

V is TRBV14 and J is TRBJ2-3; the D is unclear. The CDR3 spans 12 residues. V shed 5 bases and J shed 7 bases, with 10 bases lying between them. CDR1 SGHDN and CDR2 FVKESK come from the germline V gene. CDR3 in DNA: TGTGCCAGCAGCGCAGGAACCAATACGCAGTATTTT. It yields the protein CASSAGTNTQYF. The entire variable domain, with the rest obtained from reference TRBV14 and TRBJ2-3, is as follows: EAGVTQFPSHSVIEKGQTVTLRCDPISGHDNLYWYRRVMGKEIKFLLHFVKESKQDESGMPNNRFLAERTGGTYSTLKVQPAELEDSGVYFCASSAGTNTQYFGPGTRLTVL.

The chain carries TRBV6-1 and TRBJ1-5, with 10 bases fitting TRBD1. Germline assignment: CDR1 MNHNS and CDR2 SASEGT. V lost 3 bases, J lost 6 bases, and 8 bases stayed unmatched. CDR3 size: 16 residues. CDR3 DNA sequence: TGTGCCAGCAGTGATGAGTGGACAGGGGGTTTTCAGCCCCAGCATTTT. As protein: CASSDEWTGGFQPQHF.